These 6 T cell receptor beta chains came from one sample sequenced in a study of blood T cell repertoires in COVID-19. Repertoires were generated with immunoSEQ multiplex PCR, while TCRdb's copy carries only in-frame clones and drops some. Seen here are about 220,000 clones, roughly 84% observed once, and the top ten hold roughly 2.4%. What was sequenced was peripheral blood. All receptors derive from a woman aged 60-70 years with acute or convalescent COVID-19.

The genes are TRBV15 and TRBJ1-1, with TRBD1 matching over 9 bases. Germline V gene sequence: CDR1 LNHNV, CDR2 YYDKDF (reference sequence). V trimming: 3 bases; J trimming: 7 bases; junction bases outside the gene matches: 6. The CDR3 contains 14 residues. The CDR3 reads CATSRAGQGIEAFF. CDR3 bases: TGTGCCACCAGCAGGGCGGGACAGGGAATTGAAGCTTTCTTT.

The genes are TRBV25-1 and TRBJ1-1; D is possibly TRBD1 (6 bases). Germline lookup yields CDR1 MGHDK and CDR2 SYGVNS. The CDR3 totals 15 residues. V lost 4 bases and J lost 4, with 16 bases in between. The chain's CDR3 is CASSASQGLRTEAFF. For the CDR3, the DNA is TGTGCCAGCAGTGCATCTCAGGGGCTACGCACTGAAGCTTTCTTT. Full variable domain (rest looked up from reference TRBV25-1 and TRBJ1-1): EADIYQTPRYLVIGTGKKITLECSQTMGHDKMYWYQQDPGMELHLIHYSYGVNSTEKGDLSSESTVSRIRTEHFPLTLESARPSHTSQYLCASSASQGLRTEAFFGQGTRLTVV.

Remarks on this clone: Within the sample, other DNA sequences also encode this same CDR3. This sequence joins TRBV5-1 and TRBJ1-2, with 8 bases lining up with TRBD1. This CDR3 is built from 14 residues. After removal of 5 bases from V and 4 bases from J, the junction contained 7 bases not matched to a gene. The germline CDR1 and CDR2 sequences are SGHRS and YFSETQ. CDR3: CASSSGQGSYGYTF. DNA for the CDR3: TGCGCCAGCAGTTCTGGACAGGGAAGCTATGGCTACACCTTC.

The V and J genes are TRBV2 and TRBJ1-4, with 9 bases that match TRBD1. Germline-derived CDR1 and CDR2 are SNHLY and FYNNEI. V gave up 3 bases and J gave up 1 base; unmatched junction bases: 3. CDR3 size: 16 residues. The CDR3 bases are TGTGCCAGCAGTGAGGGGGACAGGGAAACTAATGAAAAACTGTTTTTT. It is translated as CASSEGDRETNEKLFF.

Here the CDR3 DNA reads TGTGCCAGCAGCTTAGCGCGGCTAGGAGAGACCCAGTACTTC. Translating gives CASSLARLGETQYF. The chain joins TRBV7-6 to TRBJ2-5; D not certain. Trimming took 0 bases from V and 4 from J, leaving 9 bases between them. The length of the CDR3 is 14 residues. Per germline, CDR1 SGHVS and CDR2 FNYEAQ.

This chain joins TRBV7-9 and TRBJ1-2, with 9 bases fitting TRBD1. Germline CDR1 reads SEHNR; CDR2 reads FQNEAQ (reference sequence). The V gene end was trimmed by 5 bases and the J gene end by 8 bases; junction bases not matched to a gene: 9. The CDR3 length is 14 residues. The DNA of the CDR3 is TGTGCCAGCAGCCAGGGACAGGGAAGTGGCGGCTACACCTTC. This sequence encodes CASSQGQGSGGYTF.